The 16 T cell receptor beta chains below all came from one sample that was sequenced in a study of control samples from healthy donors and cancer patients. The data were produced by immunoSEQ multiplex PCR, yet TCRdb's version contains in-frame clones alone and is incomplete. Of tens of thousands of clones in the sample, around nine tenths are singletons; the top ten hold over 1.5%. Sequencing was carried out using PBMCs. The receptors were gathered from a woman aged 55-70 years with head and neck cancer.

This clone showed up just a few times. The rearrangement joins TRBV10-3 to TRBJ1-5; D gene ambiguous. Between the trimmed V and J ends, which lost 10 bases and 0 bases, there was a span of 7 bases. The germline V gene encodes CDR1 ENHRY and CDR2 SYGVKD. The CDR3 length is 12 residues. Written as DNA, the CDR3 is TGTGCCACCGGACGTAGCAATCAGCCCCAGCATTTT. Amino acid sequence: CATGRSNQPQHF.

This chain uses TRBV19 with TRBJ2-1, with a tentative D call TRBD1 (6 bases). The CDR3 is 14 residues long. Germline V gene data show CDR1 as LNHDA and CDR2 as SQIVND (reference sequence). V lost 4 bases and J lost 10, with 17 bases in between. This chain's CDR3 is CASSTSGGHAEQFF. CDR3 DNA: TGTGCCAGTAGTACCTCTGGGGGCCACGCGGAGCAGTTCTTC.

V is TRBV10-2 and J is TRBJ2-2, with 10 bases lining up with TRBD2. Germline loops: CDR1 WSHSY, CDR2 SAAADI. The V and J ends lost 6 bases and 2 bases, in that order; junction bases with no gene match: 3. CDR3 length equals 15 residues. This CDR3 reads CASRGLALNTGELFF. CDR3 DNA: TGCGCCAGCAGGGGACTAGCGCTAAACACCGGGGAGCTGTTTTTT.

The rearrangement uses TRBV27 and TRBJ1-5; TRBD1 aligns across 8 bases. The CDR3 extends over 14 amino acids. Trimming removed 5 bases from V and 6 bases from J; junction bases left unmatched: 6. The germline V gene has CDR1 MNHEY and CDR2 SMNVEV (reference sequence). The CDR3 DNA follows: TGTGCCAGCAGTCGACAGGGGTTAGGTCAGCCCCAGCATTTT. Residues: CASSRQGLGQPQHF.

This chain's CDR3 is CASRGRFEAFF. CDR3 in DNA: TGTGCCAGTAGGGGAAGGTTTGAAGCTTTCTTT. The chain joins TRBV19 to TRBJ1-1; D remains ambiguous. Germline V gene data show CDR1 as LNHDA and CDR2 as SQIVND (reference sequence). The ends were cut back, 6 bases at V and 7 bases at J, with 9 bases in the middle. The CDR3 covers 11 residues.

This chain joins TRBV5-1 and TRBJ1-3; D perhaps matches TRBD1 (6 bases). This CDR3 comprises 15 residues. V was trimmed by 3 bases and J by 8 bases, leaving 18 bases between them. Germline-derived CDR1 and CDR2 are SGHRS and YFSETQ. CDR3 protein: CASSSTGLTGDTIYF. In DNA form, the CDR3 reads TGCGCCAGCAGCTCGACAGGACTAACCGGGGACACCATATATTTT.

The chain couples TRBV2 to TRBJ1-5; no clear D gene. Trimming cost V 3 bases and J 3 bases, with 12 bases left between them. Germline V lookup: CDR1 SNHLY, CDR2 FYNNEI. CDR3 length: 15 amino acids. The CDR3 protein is CASSEMGEDNQPQHF. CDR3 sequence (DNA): TGTGCCAGCAGTGAGATGGGAGAGGACAATCAGCCCCAGCATTTT.

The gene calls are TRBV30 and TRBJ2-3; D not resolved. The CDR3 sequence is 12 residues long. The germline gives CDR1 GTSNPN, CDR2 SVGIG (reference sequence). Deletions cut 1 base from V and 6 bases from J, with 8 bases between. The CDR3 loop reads CAWSGGSDTQYF. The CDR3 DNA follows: TGTGCCTGGAGTGGTGGGTCGGATACGCAGTATTTT. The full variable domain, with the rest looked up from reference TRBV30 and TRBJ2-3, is SQTIHQWPATLVQPVGSPLSLECTVEGTSNPNLYWYRQAAGRGLQLLFYSVGIGQISSEVPQNLSASRPQDRQFILSSKKLLLSDSGFYLCAWSGGSDTQYFGPGTRLTVL.

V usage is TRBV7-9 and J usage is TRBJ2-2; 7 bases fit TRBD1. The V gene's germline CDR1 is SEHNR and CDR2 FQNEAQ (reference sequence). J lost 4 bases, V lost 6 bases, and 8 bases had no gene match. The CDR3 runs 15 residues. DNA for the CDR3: TGTGCCAGCAGACGTAGACAGGGTACCACCGGGGAGCTGTTTTTT. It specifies CASRRRQGTTGELFF.

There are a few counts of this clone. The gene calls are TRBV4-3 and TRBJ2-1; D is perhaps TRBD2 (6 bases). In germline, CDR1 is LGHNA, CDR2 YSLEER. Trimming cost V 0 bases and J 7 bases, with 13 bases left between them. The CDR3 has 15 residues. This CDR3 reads CASSQDRRDRNEQFF. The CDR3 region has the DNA TGCGCCAGCAGCCAAGATAGGAGGGATAGGAATGAGCAGTTCTTC.

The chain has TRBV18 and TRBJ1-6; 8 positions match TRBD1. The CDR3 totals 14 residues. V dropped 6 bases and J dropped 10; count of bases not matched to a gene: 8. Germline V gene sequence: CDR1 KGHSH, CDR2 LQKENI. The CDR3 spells CASSGQGWESPLHF. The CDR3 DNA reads TGTGCCAGCTCCGGACAGGGCTGGGAATCACCCCTCCACTTT.

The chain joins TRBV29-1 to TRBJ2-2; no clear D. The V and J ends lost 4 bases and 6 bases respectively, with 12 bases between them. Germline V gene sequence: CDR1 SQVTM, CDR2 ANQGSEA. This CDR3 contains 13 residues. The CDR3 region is CSVVLTPAGELFF. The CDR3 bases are TGCAGCGTTGTACTAACTCCCGCCGGGGAGCTGTTTTTT.

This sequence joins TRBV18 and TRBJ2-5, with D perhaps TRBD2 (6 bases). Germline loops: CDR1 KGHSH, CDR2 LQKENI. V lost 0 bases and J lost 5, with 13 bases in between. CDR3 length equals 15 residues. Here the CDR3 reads CASSPPVGSGETQYF. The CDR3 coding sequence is TGTGCCAGCTCACCACCCGTCGGGAGTGGGGAGACCCAGTACTTC.

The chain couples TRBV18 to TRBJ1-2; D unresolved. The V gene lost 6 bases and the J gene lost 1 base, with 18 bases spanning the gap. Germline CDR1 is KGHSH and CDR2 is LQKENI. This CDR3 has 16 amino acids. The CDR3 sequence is CASSEMAGLLNYGYTF. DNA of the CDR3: TGTGCCAGCTCGGAAATGGCAGGTCTTCTTAACTATGGCTACACCTTC.

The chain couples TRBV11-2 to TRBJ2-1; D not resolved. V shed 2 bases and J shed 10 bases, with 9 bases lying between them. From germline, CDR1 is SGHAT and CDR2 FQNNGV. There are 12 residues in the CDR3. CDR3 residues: CASSLWSEEQFF. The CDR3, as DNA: TGTGCCAGCAGCTTATGGAGCGAAGAGCAGTTCTTC.

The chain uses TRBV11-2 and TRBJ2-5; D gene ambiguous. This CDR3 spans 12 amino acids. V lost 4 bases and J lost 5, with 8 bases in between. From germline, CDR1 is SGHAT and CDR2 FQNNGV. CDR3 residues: CASSSLAETQYF. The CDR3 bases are TGTGCCAGCAGCTCCCTCGCGGAGACCCAGTACTTC.